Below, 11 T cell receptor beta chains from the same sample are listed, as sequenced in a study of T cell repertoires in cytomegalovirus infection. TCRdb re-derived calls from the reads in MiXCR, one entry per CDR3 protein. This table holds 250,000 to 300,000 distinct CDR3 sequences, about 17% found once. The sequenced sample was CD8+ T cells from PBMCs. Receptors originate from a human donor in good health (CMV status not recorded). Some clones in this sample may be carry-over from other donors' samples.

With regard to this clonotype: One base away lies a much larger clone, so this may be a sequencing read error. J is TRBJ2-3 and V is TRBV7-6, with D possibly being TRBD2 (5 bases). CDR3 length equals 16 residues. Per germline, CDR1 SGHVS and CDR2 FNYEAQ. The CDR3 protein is CASRLAPRSTTDTQYF. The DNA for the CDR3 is TGTGCCAGCAGGTTAGCGCCTCGGTCGACCACAGATACGCAGTATTTT.

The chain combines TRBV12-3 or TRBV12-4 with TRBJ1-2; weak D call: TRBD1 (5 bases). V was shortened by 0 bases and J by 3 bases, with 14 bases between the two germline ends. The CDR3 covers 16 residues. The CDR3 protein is CASSLAWAGSDYGYTF. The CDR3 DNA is TGTGCCAGCAGTTTAGCATGGGCAGGGTCGGACTATGGCTACACCTTC.

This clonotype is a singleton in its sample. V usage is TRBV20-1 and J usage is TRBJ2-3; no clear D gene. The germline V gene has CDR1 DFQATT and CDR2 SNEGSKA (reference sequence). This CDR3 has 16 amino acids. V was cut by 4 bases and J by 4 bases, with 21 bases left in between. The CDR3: CSATGRDETPADTQYF. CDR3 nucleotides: TGCAGTGCTACGGGTCGAGATGAGACTCCCGCAGATACGCAGTATTTT.

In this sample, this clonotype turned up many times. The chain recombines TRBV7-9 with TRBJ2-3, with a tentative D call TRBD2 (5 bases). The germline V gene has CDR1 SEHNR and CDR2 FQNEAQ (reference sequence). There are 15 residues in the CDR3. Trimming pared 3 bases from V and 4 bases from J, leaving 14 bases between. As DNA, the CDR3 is TGTGCCAGCAGCTTGCCCCAATTAGCGTCAGATACGCAGTATTTT. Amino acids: CASSLPQLASDTQYF.

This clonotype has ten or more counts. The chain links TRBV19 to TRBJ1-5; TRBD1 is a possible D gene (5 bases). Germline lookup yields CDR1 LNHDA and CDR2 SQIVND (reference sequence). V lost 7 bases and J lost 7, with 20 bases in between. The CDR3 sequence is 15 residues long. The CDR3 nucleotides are TGTGCCAGTACCCTCGGCGGGGGGAGCGGCCAGCCCCAGCATTTT. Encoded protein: CASTLGGGSGQPQHF.

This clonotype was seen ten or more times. Here the CDR3 reads CASSHLRTYEQYF. The CDR3 coding sequence is TGTGCCAGCAGCCATCTTAGGACCTACGAGCAGTACTTC. The chain is built from TRBV14 and TRBJ2-7; no definite D call. CDR3 length: 13 amino acids. V was pared by 3 bases and J by 2 bases, with 8 bases between. Looked up from germline, CDR1 is SGHDN and CDR2 is FVKESK.

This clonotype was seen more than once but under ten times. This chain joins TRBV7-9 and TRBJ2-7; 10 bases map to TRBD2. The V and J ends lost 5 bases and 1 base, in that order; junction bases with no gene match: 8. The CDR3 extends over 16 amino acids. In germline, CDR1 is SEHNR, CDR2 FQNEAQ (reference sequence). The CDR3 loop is CASSTKAGGLSYEQYF. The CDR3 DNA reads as TGTGCCAGCAGCACCAAAGCGGGGGGGCTTTCCTACGAGCAGTACTTC.

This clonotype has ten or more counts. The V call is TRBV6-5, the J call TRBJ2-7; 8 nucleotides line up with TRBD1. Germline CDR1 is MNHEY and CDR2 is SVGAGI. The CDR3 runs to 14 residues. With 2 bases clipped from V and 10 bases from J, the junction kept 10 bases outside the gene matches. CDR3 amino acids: CASSYAGTGGAQYF. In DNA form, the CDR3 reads TGTGCCAGCAGTTACGCCGGGACAGGAGGGGCTCAGTACTTC.

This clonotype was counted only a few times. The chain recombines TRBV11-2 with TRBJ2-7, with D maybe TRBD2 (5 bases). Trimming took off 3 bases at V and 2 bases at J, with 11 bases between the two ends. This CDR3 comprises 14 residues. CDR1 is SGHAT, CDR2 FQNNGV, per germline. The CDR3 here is CASSFPGKTYEQYF. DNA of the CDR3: TGTGCCAGCAGCTTCCCGGGGAAGACCTACGAGCAGTACTTC.

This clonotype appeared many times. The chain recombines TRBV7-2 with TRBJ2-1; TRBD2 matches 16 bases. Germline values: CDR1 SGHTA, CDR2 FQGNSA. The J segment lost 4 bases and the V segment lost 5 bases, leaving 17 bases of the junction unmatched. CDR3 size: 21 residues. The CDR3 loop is CASSPGTSGGAYTTVYNEQFF. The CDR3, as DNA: TGTGCCAGCAGCCCCGGGACTAGCGGGGGGGCCTACACCACCGTATACAATGAGCAGTTCTTC.

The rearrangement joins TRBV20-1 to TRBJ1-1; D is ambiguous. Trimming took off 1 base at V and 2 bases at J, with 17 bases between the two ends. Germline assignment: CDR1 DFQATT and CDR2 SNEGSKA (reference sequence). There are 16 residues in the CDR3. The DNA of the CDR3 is TGCAGTGCTAGAGGAGGGATGGCAGGACCTAACACTGAAGCTTTCTTT. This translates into CSARGGMAGPNTEAFF.